This T cell receptor beta chain was recorded in a study of T cell changes during pregnancy in multiple sclerosis. The V gene end was trimmed by 0 bases and the J gene end by 4 bases; junction bases not matched to a gene: 5. The V gene's germline CDR1 is SGHNT and CDR2 YYREEE (reference sequence). The CDR3 is made up of 15 amino acids. Only in-frame clones appear in the TCRdb table, and some are missing; sequencing was by immunoSEQ multiplex PCR. The sample holds about 100,000 clones, around 92% seen once. V usage is TRBV5-4 and J usage is TRBJ1-2; 8 nucleotides align to TRBD1. Sequences were derived from peripheral blood, sampled in the second trimester of pregnancy. The receptor was isolated from a female donor with multiple sclerosis, enrolled in a pregnancy study. The CDR3 loop is CASSLAGGQGYGYTF. CDR3 coding DNA: TGTGCCAGCAGCTTGGCAGGGGGCCAAGGCTATGGCTACACCTTC.